The present T cell receptor beta chain was sequenced within a study of blood T cell repertoires in COVID-19 (dated by TCRdb to about 2020). As for the study more broadly: Collaborator samples came from the United States, Italy and Spain and covered acute and convalescent phases of COVID-19. The repertoires were released in a freely available public database meant as a resource for research on the immune response to SARS-CoV-2. Where HLA class I and class II types were available, the types were taken from metadata supplied by the sample provider, not from assay-based typing. Sample metadata almost always included a de-identified subject ID, COVID-19 status, age in years and sex. Samples came from the ongoing ImmuneRACE study (first 160 participants) plus 1,254 subjects from 6 global collaborators. Subjects who had been exposed to COVID-19, were actively infected with it, or had recovered from it provided the deeply sampled blood TCRbeta repertoires that made up the dataset. The prospective study material was composed of cDNA or gDNA derived from T cells, B-cell-depleted T cells, or PBMCs. The paper's findings and limits, for the study overall: The quantity of clinical and demographic metadata differed by source and by participant and was supplied without curation.

This clone appeared a single time. Its recognized antigen is unknown. Per-nucleotide qualities are absent, and no much larger clonotype sits a single base away. TCRbeta CDR3 regions were amplified from genomic DNA using the immunoSEQ Assay, a bias-controlled multiplex PCR. The paper's data handling went like this. The number of nucleated cells in each sample was estimated by amplification of reference gene primers within the assay. To quantify the absolute abundance of each unique TCRbeta CDR3 rearrangement, sequence reads were collapsed and filtered. For each sample, productive Simpson clonality was calculated by taking the square root of Simpson's diversity index across productive rearrangements. TCRdb's version of the immuneACCESS table is confined to in-frame rearrangements and falls short of the full clone set. An unresolved V gene accounts for under half of the shortfall where checked; the remainder is of unknown origin. From that table come the V and J calls and clone size; the DNA was used to work out D and trimming. This sample comprises 85,000 to 130,000 clones, roughly nine tenths of them detected only once. The ten largest clones capture 5.1% of the sample.

Collaborating institutions collected whole blood in K2EDTA tubes following their own protocols. Collaborator samples were shipped for TCRbeta analysis as frozen whole blood, isolated PBMCs, or DNA extracted from either sample type. Its CDR3 holds 14 amino acids, cysteine through phenylalanine. Only CDR3 DNA remains: 42 bases, in frame from the first base. The germline V end is reduced by 2 bases and the J end by 0 bases; junction bases left unmatched: 0. Looking up the germline V gene yields CDR1 SGHRS and CDR2 YFSETQ. This TCR was recovered from a human donor in a cohort sampled during active COVID-19. The sequence joins TRBV5-1 to TRBJ2-3; 7 bases in the middle match TRBD2. Sequenced input: peripheral blood. The CDR3 sequence is CASSFSGSTDTQYF. The DNA sequence reads TGCGCCAGCAGCTTTAGCGGGAGCACAGATACGCAGTATTTT.